Listed here is a single TCR beta chain. What it binds is unknown. The data were obtained in a study of identical twins. The study's findings and limits: Analyses based on zero insertions could be partly confounded by invariant MAIT and iNKT cells.

Every sampled donor was Caucasian and healthy. Template switching, a step in the protocol, added a universal primer site, and cDNA carried unique molecular identifiers. TCRdb fed the 5' RACE reads into MiXCR, producing one record per CDR3 protein. The sample lists about 890,000 distinct CDR3 sequences; 10% to 15% were seen once. The same sample was also used in a study of yellow fever vaccine responses in identical twins. That source reports: Twins' T cell vaccine responses reportedly looked partly convergent, partly personalized.

Sequenced: PBMCs. The origin of this receptor is a woman aged 18-29 years in good health.

The CDR3 spells CASSELRTTGELFF. The CDR3, as DNA: TGTGCCAGCAGTGAGCTTAGGACCACCGGGGAGCTGTTTTTT. V is TRBV6-1 and J is TRBJ2-2; D gene ambiguous. Germline CDR1 reads MNHNS; CDR2 reads SASEGT. V lost 3 bases, J lost 4 bases, and 9 bases lay in between. The CDR3 has 14 residues.